This T cell receptor beta chain derives from a study of cytomegalovirus exposure and HLA in healthy donors. Overall study: Around four fifths of 350 to 400 genotyped donors fell in the Caucasian-associated ancestry cluster.

Findings and caveats of the study: Earlier results showed most TCR beta V segments being productive about 87% or about 30% of the time. It was in a later analysis that TCR association rates were seen to vary by HLA locus, highest for DRB1 and lowest for HLA-C. Most likely, a cluster of highly shared sequence variants arose as a sequencing artifact.

Regarding this clone: Its specificity is not known.

Primers: 60 Vbeta forward and 13 Jbeta reverse. Using immunoSEQ multiplex PCR, the repertoire was profiled, and TCRdb retains in-frame clones only, with some absent. Here the sample table reports more than 140,000 clones. The CDR3 is 13 amino acids. Germline trimming cut 3 bases from V and 12 bases from J; bases unmatched to any gene: 11. Germline lookup yields CDR1 SQVTM and CDR2 ANQGSEA. The TCR sequence derives from a woman aged 18-35 years in good health and CMV-seronegative. The specimen was PBMCs. The J gene is TRBJ2-1, the V gene TRBV29-1, with 7 nucleotides matching TRBD2. Written as DNA, the CDR3 is TGCAGCGTTGAGACTAGCATCCGAAGTGGGCAGTTCTTC. Translation: CSVETSIRSGQFF.